This is a list of T cell receptor beta chains from one sample in a study of beta chain features in type 1 diabetes. The assay was immunoSEQ multiplex PCR, and TCRdb's table has in-frame clones only and misses some. Of 970,000 or so clones in the sample, around a sixth were seen once. Sequenced material: naive CD4+ T cells from blood. The receptors here all came from a woman younger than 30 in good health. The CDR3 runs from the conserved cysteine through the conserved F or W. Each record gives: V gene, J gene, clone size, D gene, CDR3 protein, CDR3 DNA. A D gene is named only where the DNA matches it firmly. Clone size is shown for a subset of rows, as once, few, many or a class of expanded clone.

>TRBV7-6|TRBJ1-3|few|.
CASSSLAGARSGNTIYF
TGTGCCAGCAGCTCCCTGGCAGGCGCGCGCTCTGGAAACACCATATATTTT
>TRBV28|TRBJ1-4|.|TRBD1
CASSLWPGEDRDQKLFF
TGTGCCAGCAGTTTATGGCCCGGGGAGGACAGGGACCAAAAACTGTTTTTT
>TRBV29-1|TRBJ2-3|few|.
CSVEGGATDTQYF
TGCAGCGTCGAGGGGGGAGCCACAGATACGCAGTATTTT
>TRBV9|TRBJ1-1|.|.
CASSETPGGEAFF
TGTGCCAGCAGTGAAACCCCCGGGGGGGAAGCTTTCTTT
>TRBV5-1|TRBJ2-3|.|.
CASSVSSGTAQMAQYF
TGCGCCAGCAGCGTATCGTCCGGGACGGCACAGATGGCGCAGTATTTT
>TRBV15|TRBJ2-7|few|TRBD1
CATSPRGGTGVNEQYF
TGTGCCACCAGCCCCCGTGGCGGGACAGGGGTTAACGAGCAGTACTTC
>TRBV5-1|TRBJ2-5|few|.
CASIGGDQETQYF
TGCGCCAGCATAGGAGGGGATCAAGAGACCCAGTACTTC
>TRBV6-5|TRBJ1-5|few|.
CASSLQYNQPQHF
TGTGCCAGCAGTTTACAGTACAATCAGCCCCAGCATTTT
>TRBV11-2|TRBJ2-1|.|.
CASSRGLRQFF
TGTGCCAGCAGCCGGGGGCTTCGGCAGTTCTTC
>TRBV5-1|TRBJ2-2|.|.
CASSPGHSNTGELFF
TGCGCCAGCAGCCCCGGACATTCGAACACCGGGGAGCTGTTTTTT
>TRBV27|TRBJ2-6|.|TRBD2
CASSPMGTSGSPGANVLTF
TGTGCCAGCAGTCCGATGGGAACTAGCGGGAGCCCTGGGGCCAACGTCCTGACTTTC
>TRBV29-1|TRBJ2-1|few|TRBD2
CSVELAGYLQFF
TGCAGCGTTGAACTAGCGGGTTACCTGCAGTTCTTC
>TRBV7-9|TRBJ1-1|few|.
CASGEVGAEAFF
TGTGCCAGCGGCGAGGTGGGGGCTGAAGCTTTCTTT
>TRBV5-4|TRBJ2-2|.|.
CATTLDTGELFF
TGTGCCACTACTCTTGACACCGGGGAGCTGTTTTTT
>TRBV5-1|TRBJ2-5|once|.
CASSLQGGLGETQYF
TGCGCCAGCAGCTTGCAGGGTGGGTTGGGAGAGACCCAGTACTTC
>TRBV7-9|TRBJ1-4|many|.
CASSFRTNEKLFF
TGTGCCAGCAGCTTCAGGACTAATGAAAAACTGTTTTTT
>TRBV10-3|TRBJ2-5|.|.
CATRTLDGQETQYF
TGTGCCACCCGCACCCTGGACGGACAAGAGACCCAGTACTTC
>TRBV4-3|TRBJ1-3|.|TRBD1
CASSQEQTGGTGNTIYF
TGCGCCAGCAGCCAAGAACAAACAGGGGGGACTGGAAACACCATATATTTT
>TRBV5-1|TRBJ2-1|.|.
CASSLRDLAGWRGGARDEQFF
TGCGCCAGCAGCTTAAGGGATTTGGCAGGCTGGAGAGGCGGGGCCAGGGATGAGCAGTTCTTC
>TRBV5-1|TRBJ2-3|.|.
CASSLEDGTDTQYF
TGCGCCAGCAGCTTGGAAGACGGCACAGATACGCAGTATTTT
>TRBV5-1|TRBJ1-2|.|.
CASSLGSGANYGYTF
TGCGCCAGCAGCTTGGGGTCAGGCGCTAACTATGGCTACACCTTC
>TRBV4-3|TRBJ2-5|.|.
CASSVTGGETQYF
TGCGCCAGCAGCGTTACAGGCGGAGAGACCCAGTACTTC
>TRBV19|TRBJ1-2|.|TRBD1
CATTGGFGYTF
TGTGCCACGACAGGGGGCTTTGGCTACACCTTC
>TRBV5-4|TRBJ1-4|.|TRBD1
CASSPDRGNEKLFF
TGTGCCAGCAGCCCCGACAGGGGCAATGAAAAACTGTTTTTT
>TRBV7-2|TRBJ2-5|few|TRBD1
CASSVDRQQETQYF
TGTGCCAGCAGCGTGGACAGGCAGCAAGAGACCCAGTACTTC
>TRBV15|TRBJ2-5|.|.
CATSSLTARASRPQETQYF
TGTGCCACCAGCTCTCTGACAGCGAGGGCTTCCCGCCCCCAAGAGACCCAGTACTTC
>TRBV15|TRBJ2-7|.|.
CATSSFFGGTQYF
TGTGCCACCAGCAGTTTCTTTGGCGGTACGCAGTACTTC